The entry below describes one T cell receptor (beta chain). One Seattle source followed patients from active infection through their disease course. This specimen belongs to a study of blood T cell repertoires in COVID-19. CDR1 is SGHNT, CDR2 YYREEE, per germline (reference sequence). The CDR3 is made up of 14 amino acids. Trimming pared 0 bases from V and 0 bases from J, leaving 6 bases between. Libraries were prepared by immunoSEQ multiplex PCR; TCRdb keeps only in-frame clonotypes and omits some of them. The sample includes 200,000 to 250,000 clones, 80% to 95% seen only once; the top ten take over 0.75%.

The sample comprised peripheral blood. The receptor was derived from a man between 60 and 75 years old with COVID-19, enrolled during active disease. The rearrangement links TRBV5-4 to TRBJ2-5; unclear D gene. The CDR3 DNA reads TGTGCCAGCAGCTTGGGACACAACCAAGAGACCCAGTACTTC. As protein: CASSLGHNQETQYF.